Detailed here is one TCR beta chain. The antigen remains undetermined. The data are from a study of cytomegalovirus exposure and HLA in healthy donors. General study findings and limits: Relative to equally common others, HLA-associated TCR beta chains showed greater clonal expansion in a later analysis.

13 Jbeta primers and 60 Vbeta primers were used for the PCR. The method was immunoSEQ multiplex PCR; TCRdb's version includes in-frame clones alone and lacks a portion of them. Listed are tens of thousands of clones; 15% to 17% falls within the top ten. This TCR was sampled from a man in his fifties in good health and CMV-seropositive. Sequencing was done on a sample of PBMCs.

The CDR3 reads CASWRGWTEAFF. The CDR3 nucleotides are TGTGCCAGTTGGAGGGGATGGACTGAAGCTTTCTTT. The J gene is TRBJ1-1, the V gene TRBV6-1, with D possibly being TRBD1 (5 bases). Trimming removed 9 bases from V and 5 bases from J, with 13 bases in between. Germline assignment: CDR1 MNHNS and CDR2 SASEGT. The CDR3 has 12 amino acids.